These 5 T cell receptor beta chains came from one sample sequenced in a study of naive and memory T cell subsets. An oligonucleotide containing a UMI was ligated to the 3' end of TCR cDNA. Amplification of ligated cDNA took four PCR rounds with SP2 and nested alpha and beta constant primers. TCRdb independently ran MiXCR on the 5' RACE reads; one entry per CDR3 protein. The sample shows approximately 52,000 distinct CDR3 sequences, roughly 4.7% of them seen only once. Source of these receptors: a female donor in good health.

This clonotype was seen many times. The J gene is TRBJ2-7, the V gene TRBV3-1, with 11 bases matching TRBD2. This CDR3 has 14 amino acids. Losses at the gene ends were 4 bases for V and 9 bases for J; bases not matched to a gene: 8. The germline V gene encodes CDR1 LGHDT and CDR2 YNNKEL (reference sequence). CDR3 bases: TGTGCCAGCAGCCCCACTAGCGGGAGTACGGTGCAGTACTTC. The encoded protein is CASSPTSGSTVQYF.

This clonotype was detected ten times or more. The chain joins TRBV29-1 to TRBJ2-2, with D perhaps being TRBD1 or TRBD2 (6 bases each). The CDR3 has 17 residues. Germline assignment: CDR1 SQVTM and CDR2 ANQGSEA. Trimming removed 5 bases from V and 2 bases from J, with 21 bases in between. The chain's CDR3 is CSVRGDTKSLNTGELFF. As DNA, the CDR3 is TGCAGCGTTAGGGGGGACACCAAGTCCTTAAACACCGGGGAGCTGTTTTTT.

Many counts were recorded for this clonotype. The chain recombines TRBV14 with TRBJ2-7, with D uncertain. This CDR3 region has 11 residues. The germline V and J ends were trimmed by 6 bases and 7 bases, with 10 bases remaining between them. CDR1 is SGHDN and CDR2 is FVKESK in the germline V gene. For the CDR3, the DNA is TGTGCCAGCAGGCTTAATGGGGAGCAGTACTTC. Translation: CASRLNGEQYF.

At least ten counts were recorded for this clonotype. The J gene is TRBJ2-3, the V gene TRBV19; 9 nucleotides agree with TRBD1. Germline lookup yields CDR1 LNHDA and CDR2 SQIVND (reference sequence). The CDR3 length is 13 residues. Unmatched junction bases numbered 5, after V lost 9 bases and J lost 4 bases. CDR3: CASHRGQADTQYF. The CDR3 DNA follows: TGTGCCAGCCACAGGGGGCAGGCAGATACGCAGTATTTT.

This clonotype was seen many times. This chain joins TRBV7-2 and TRBJ1-6; 8 nucleotides agree with TRBD1. This CDR3 has 15 amino acids. Germline CDR1 reads SGHTA; CDR2 reads FQGNSA. Trimming took 5 bases from V and 9 from J; bases not matched to a gene: 9. CDR3 DNA sequence: TGTGCCAGCAGCGGACAGGGTGTCGGGAGTTCACCCCTCCACTTT. Translating it yields CASSGQGVGSSPLHF.